Listed below are T cell receptor beta chains from one sample, sequenced in a study of PD-1 blockade in classical Hodgkin lymphoma. TCRdb's copy holds only in-frame clones and misses some; the assay was immunoSEQ multiplex PCR. The data show approximately 27,000 clones, around 79% seen once. Sequencing used peripheral blood mononuclear cells (PBMCs), obtained before the fourth cycle of nivolumab. The receptors were gathered from a human donor with classical Hodgkin lymphoma. CDR3s include the opening cysteine and the closing phenylalanine or tryptophan. Fields, in order: V gene, J gene, CDR3 protein.

V: TRBV28; J: TRBJ2-3; CDR3: CASTPLGGLKDTQYF
V: TRBV5-4; J: TRBJ2-2; CDR3: CASSLAVGNTGELFF
V: TRBV6-1; J: TRBJ2-7; CDR3: CASSGVSSYEQYF
V: TRBV27; J: TRBJ1-2; CDR3: CASRYNYGYTF
V: TRBV13; J: TRBJ1-3; CDR3: CASSFRTASGNTIYF
V: TRBV6-4; J: TRBJ2-5; CDR3: CASSDSSEGGSQYF
V: TRBV5-6; J: TRBJ1-1; CDR3: CASSFAGRNTEAFF
V: TRBV5-8; J: TRBJ2-5; CDR3: CASSPVQGFETQYF
V: TRBV18; J: TRBJ1-2; CDR3: CASSPTDRGKNYGYTF
V: TRBV7-2; J: TRBJ2-3; CDR3: CASNPPGADTQYF
V: TRBV29-1; J: TRBJ2-7; CDR3: CSVEDRTMSYEQYF
V: TRBV6-6; J: TRBJ2-7; CDR3: CASSYSPDHPGVEQYF
V: TRBV5-1; J: TRBJ2-3; CDR3: CASGKAGVTDTQYF
V: TRBV15; J: TRBJ1-5; CDR3: CATSPTGYQPQHF
V: TRBV19; J: TRBJ2-1; CDR3: CASRPPGGPYNEQFF
V: TRBV30; J: TRBJ2-2; CDR3: CAWSARLAEYTGELFF
V: TRBV28; J: TRBJ2-5; CDR3: CASSLWISGTPKGPETQYF
V: TRBV5-6; J: TRBJ1-1; CDR3: CASSLWGSGTEAFF
V: TRBV5-1; J: TRBJ2-7; CDR3: CASSSFAGQFGYEQYF
V: TRBV30; J: TRBJ1-2; CDR3: CAWSAGIGYTF
V: TRBV11-2; J: TRBJ2-1; CDR3: CASSLGRTGVIYNEQFF
V: TRBV7-9; J: TRBJ2-3; CDR3: CASSERRVRTPSTDTQYF
V: TRBV9; J: TRBJ2-2; CDR3: CASGLGGGTGELFF
V: TRBV6-6; J: TRBJ2-7; CDR3: CATNPRGGYEQYF
V: TRBV11-1; J: TRBJ1-6; CDR3: CASSSRTGVDSPLHF
V: TRBV28; J: NA; CDR3: CASKPSRRDKSYEQYF